These 32 T cell receptor beta chains originate from one sample sequenced in a study of cytomegalovirus exposure and HLA in healthy donors (dated by TCRdb to about 2017). Libraries were constructed by the immunoSEQ multiplex PCR assay. In TCRdb, the immuneACCESS table is reduced to in-frame sequences with V and J assigned. These tables do not hold every clone; where another copy was compared, an unresolved V gene accounts for under half, and the others remain unexplained. This sample is represented by some 190,000 clones; more than 75% of them were singletons. The ten most abundant clones make up approximately 7% of the sample. The sequencing sample was made of PBMCs. The receptor source for this set is a man between 25 and 39 years old in good health and CMV-seropositive.

The V gene is TRBV11-2, the J gene TRBJ2-7; D gene unclear. The CDR3 totals 13 residues. V lost 2 bases and J lost 0, with 5 bases in between. CDR1 SGHAT and CDR2 FQNNGV come from the germline V gene. In nucleotides, the CDR3 is TGTGCCAGCAGCTTAACTGACTCCTACGAGCAGTACTTC. It is translated as CASSLTDSYEQYF.

The gene calls are TRBV27 and TRBJ1-1; D uncertain. The V and J ends lost 2 bases and 5 bases respectively, with 12 bases between them. CDR3 length equals 14 residues. Germline V gene sequence: CDR1 MNHEY, CDR2 SMNVEV (reference sequence). CDR3 DNA sequence: TGTGCCAGCAGTTTAGACTTTCCGGGGACTGAAGCTTTCTTT. Translated, it gives CASSLDFPGTEAFF.

The chain has TRBV6-5 and TRBJ2-3; 7 bases map to TRBD1. The CDR3 contains 14 residues. V dropped 8 bases and J dropped 0; count of bases not matched to a gene: 5. The germline V gene encodes CDR1 MNHEY and CDR2 SVGAGI. This CDR3 is CASGPGQSTDTQYF. The CDR3 DNA reads TGTGCCAGCGGACCGGGACAGAGCACAGATACGCAGTATTTT.

The chain uses TRBV7-9 and TRBJ1-1; TRBD1 agrees at 8 bases. The V gene's germline CDR1 is SEHNR and CDR2 FQNEAQ (reference sequence). The junction had 6 bases not matched to a gene; V was cut back by 3 bases and J by 6 bases. This CDR3 is built from 14 residues. CDR3 in DNA: TGTGCCAGCAGCTTGACAGGGGAAGTGTCTGAAGCTTTCTTT. It translates to CASSLTGEVSEAFF.

This clone was counted once. V is TRBV7-9 and J is TRBJ1-1; maybe TRBD1 (5 bases). Germline values: CDR1 SEHNR, CDR2 FQNEAQ (reference sequence). This CDR3 contains 15 residues. Deletions cut 6 bases from V and 1 base from J, with 15 bases between. The CDR3 sequence is CASSSAPTGNTEAFF. DNA for the CDR3: TGTGCCAGCAGTTCGGCCCCAACAGGGAACACTGAAGCTTTCTTT.

The J gene is TRBJ1-1, the V gene TRBV5-5, with TRBD1 as a possible D gene (5 bases). The CDR3 extends over 14 amino acids. CDR1 and CDR2 from the germline V gene are SGHKS and YYEKEE (reference sequence). V shed 4 bases and J shed 1 base, with 11 bases lying between them. CDR3 bases: TGTGCCAGCAGCATGGGACCCAGGAACACTGAAGCTTTCTTT. This encodes CASSMGPRNTEAFF.

This rearrangement joins TRBV7-2 to TRBJ1-5; maybe TRBD1 (5 bases). The CDR3 is made up of 14 amino acids. CDR1 SGHTA and CDR2 FQGNSA come from the germline V gene. V lost 1 base, J lost 4 bases, and 8 bases lay in between. The DNA for the CDR3 is TGTGCCAGCAGCTTAGGGGGGGGAAATCAGCCCCAGCATTTT. Translation gives CASSLGGGNQPQHF.

Only one count was recorded for this clone. V usage is TRBV9 and J usage is TRBJ1-2; no firm D call. CDR1 and CDR2 (germline): SGDLS, YYNGEE. The length of the CDR3 is 13 residues. V lost 0 bases to trimming and J lost 1 base, with 4 bases between them. CDR3 in amino acids: CASSVVYNYGYTF. The CDR3 DNA reads as TGTGCCAGCAGCGTAGTGTATAACTATGGCTACACCTTC.

J is TRBJ2-7 and V is TRBV27, with 11 bases identical to TRBD1. There are 14 residues in the CDR3. J was trimmed by 3 bases and V by 8 bases; bases with no gene match: 6. Germline V gene data show CDR1 as MNHEY and CDR2 as SMNVEV (reference sequence). DNA of the CDR3: TGTGCCAGCGCCTGGGGGACAGGGGGCTACGAGCAGTACTTC. This sequence encodes CASAWGTGGYEQYF.

The V gene is TRBV7-3, the J gene TRBJ2-2; 10 bases are shared with TRBD1. The CDR3 sequence is 14 residues long. After removal of 5 bases from V and 7 bases from J, the junction contained 4 bases not matched to a gene. The germline gives CDR1 SGHTA, CDR2 FQGTGA. The CDR3 region has the DNA TGTGCCAGCAGCGAGACAGGGGGCGGCGGGGAGCTGTTTTTT. Encoded protein: CASSETGGGGELFF.

This rearrangement joins TRBV5-1 to TRBJ1-5; 12 bases line up with TRBD1. Germline values: CDR1 SGHRS, CDR2 YFSETQ. The CDR3 sequence is 17 residues long. V shed 2 bases, J shed 7 bases, and the junction held 10 bases outside the gene matches. The CDR3 here is CASSFFRDRGLSQPQHF. CDR3 DNA: TGCGCCAGCAGCTTCTTCCGGGACAGGGGGCTATCACAGCCCCAGCATTTT. Looking up the rest from reference TRBV5-1 and TRBJ1-5 gives the full variable domain: KAGVTQTPRYLIKTRGQQVTLSCSPISGHRSVSWYQQTPGQGLQFLFEYFSETQRNKGNFPGRFSGRQFSNSRSEMNVSTLELGDSALYLCASSFFRDRGLSQPQHFGDGTRLSIL.

The chain joins TRBV5-6 to TRBJ2-7; 7 positions match TRBD1. The V and J ends lost 4 bases and 4 bases, in that order; junction bases with no gene match: 5. There are 13 residues in the CDR3. Looked up from germline, CDR1 is SGHDT and CDR2 is YYEEEE. CDR3 amino acids: CASSPNRGYEQYF. DNA for the CDR3: TGTGCCAGCAGCCCCAACAGGGGTTACGAGCAGTACTTC. The full variable domain, its missing parts supplied by reference TRBV5-6 and TRBJ2-7, is DAGVTQSPTHLIKTRGQQVTLRCSPKSGHDTVSWYQQALGQGPQFIFQYYEEEERQRGNFPDRFSGHQFPNYSSELNVNALLLGDSALYLCASSPNRGYEQYFGPGTRLTVT.

This clone has only a few counts. This chain connects TRBV27 to TRBJ2-7; 8 bases match TRBD1. The germline V gene encodes CDR1 MNHEY and CDR2 SMNVEV (reference sequence). V dropped 5 bases and J dropped 4; count of bases not matched to a gene: 7. The CDR3 contains 14 residues. The CDR3, as DNA: TGTGCCAGCAGTGATACGGACAGGGCTTACGAGCAGTACTTC. Its translation: CASSDTDRAYEQYF.

The genes are TRBV19 and TRBJ2-2; D unresolved. This CDR3 has 20 amino acids. The germline CDR1 and CDR2 sequences are LNHDA and SQIVND (reference sequence). The V end was cut by 3 bases, the J end by 3 bases, with 26 bases between. This CDR3 is CASSMLPQWNPTIYTGELFF. CDR3 in DNA: TGTGCCAGTAGTATGCTACCTCAATGGAACCCGACAATATACACCGGGGAGCTGTTTTTT. Together with reference TRBV19 and TRBJ2-2, the CDR3 gives the full variable domain: DGGITQSPKYLFRKEGQNVTLSCEQNLNHDAMYWYRQDPGQGLRLIYYSQIVNDFQKGDIAEGYSVSREKKESFPLTVTSAQKNPTAFYLCASSMLPQWNPTIYTGELFFGEGSRLTVL.

This rearrangement joins TRBV7-3 to TRBJ1-5, with D perhaps TRBD1 (5 bases). V was pared by 3 bases and J by 10 bases, with 22 bases between. This CDR3 is 16 amino acids long. Germline V gene data show CDR1 as SGHTA and CDR2 as FQGTGA. CDR3 residues: CASSFKVGVQQVPQHF. CDR3 nucleotides: TGTGCCAGCAGCTTCAAAGTGGGGGTGCAACAGGTACCCCAGCATTTT.

On this clone: Sequence at one end of the junction differs from germline and may be a read error. This chain uses TRBV7-9 with TRBJ1-3, with 10 bases that match TRBD1. This CDR3 is built from 14 residues. Germline CDR1 SEHNR, CDR2 FQNEAQ (reference sequence). In DNA, the CDR3 is TGTGCCAGCAGCCTAACGGGACAGGGGCGTCCGGAGAATTTT. It yields the protein CASSLTGQGRPENF.

The V gene is TRBV11-3, the J gene TRBJ2-2; possible D gene TRBD1, 6 bases. Germline CDR1 reads SGHNT; CDR2 reads YENEEA. The V end was cut by 5 bases, the J end by 3 bases, with 13 bases between. The length of the CDR3 is 15 residues. CDR3 in amino acids: CASSPQGLDTGELFF. The CDR3 DNA sequence: TGTGCCAGCAGCCCACAGGGTTTGGACACCGGGGAGCTGTTTTTT.

This rearrangement joins TRBV25-1 to TRBJ2-1; TRBD1 aligns across 8 bases. Trimming at V came to 8 bases and at J to 0 bases, leaving 0 bases not matched to a gene. Germline lookup yields CDR1 MGHDK and CDR2 SYGVNS. The CDR3 has 13 residues. CDR3 nucleotide sequence: TGTGCCAGCGGGACAGGCTCCTACAATGAGCAGTTCTTC. This translates into CASGTGSYNEQFF.

This clone was seen once. This chain's CDR3 is CASSYLGGETQYF. CDR3 coding DNA: TGTGCCAGCAGTTATCTAGGGGGGGAGACCCAGTACTTC. The rearrangement joins TRBV6-5 to TRBJ2-5; either TRBD1 or TRBD2 may fit D (6 bases each). Trimming cost V 3 bases and J 5 bases, with 10 bases left between them. The V gene's germline CDR1 is MNHEY and CDR2 SVGAGI. This CDR3 contains 13 residues.

The table lists this clone with a count of one. The chain carries TRBV29-1 and TRBJ2-3; TRBD2 aligns across 10 bases. Trimming removed 4 bases from V and 3 bases from J; junction bases left unmatched: 4. This CDR3 has 14 residues. The germline V gene encodes CDR1 SQVTM and CDR2 ANQGSEA. In DNA form, the CDR3 reads TGCAGCGTTGTGAGCGGGGGGGCAACAGATACGCAGTATTTT. Translation gives CSVVSGGATDTQYF.

The rearrangement uses TRBV4-1 and TRBJ2-2, with TRBD2 matching 10 bases. Per the germline V gene, CDR1 is MGHRA and CDR2 is YSYEKL. With V trimmed by 4 bases and J by 1 base, 0 bases remained unmatched. The CDR3 runs to 15 residues. The chain's CDR3 is CASSPSGRNTGELFF. The CDR3 DNA sequence: TGCGCCAGCAGCCCTAGCGGGAGGAACACCGGGGAGCTGTTTTTT.

CDR3 DNA sequence: TGTGCCAGCAGTCGCAACGGGGCGGCAGAACTCTATGGCTACACCTTC. As protein: CASSRNGAAELYGYTF. The chain employs TRBV28 and TRBJ1-2, with D possibly TRBD1 on 5 matching bases. From germline, CDR1 is MDHEN and CDR2 SYDVKM. This CDR3 contains 16 residues. The V gene lost 5 bases and the J gene lost 4 bases, with 20 bases spanning the gap.

The CDR3 loop is CASSRGGLGYEQYF. The CDR3 nucleotides read TGTGCCAGCAGCCGCGGCGGACTCGGCTACGAGCAGTACTTC. The chain joins TRBV27 to TRBJ2-7, with D perhaps matching TRBD2 (5 bases). The V gene lost 6 bases and the J gene lost 3 bases, with 15 bases spanning the gap. The CDR3 extends over 14 amino acids. Germline values: CDR1 MNHEY, CDR2 SMNVEV (reference sequence).

This clone turned up a few times. The chain couples TRBV28 to TRBJ1-2, with TRBD1 matching over 7 bases. The CDR3 has 17 amino acids. V shed 5 bases and J 2 bases; nucleotides not matched to a gene: 14. Per germline, CDR1 MDHEN and CDR2 SYDVKM. The CDR3 DNA sequence: TGTGCCAGCAGTCCACGCTACCACAGGGGTGAGAACTATGGCTACACCTTC. This translates into CASSPRYHRGENYGYTF.

The chain employs TRBV6-5 and TRBJ2-7; the D gene is possibly TRBD2 (6 bases). The V and J ends lost 6 bases and 7 bases respectively, with 10 bases between them. Germline V gene sequence: CDR1 MNHEY, CDR2 SVGAGI. The CDR3 is 11 amino acids. In DNA, the CDR3 is TGTGCCAGCAGCGACCGGGGGGAGCAGTACTTC. Residues: CASSDRGEQYF.

DNA of the CDR3: TGTGCCAGCAGAAGCTACTCTCCCTACGAGCAGTACTTC. It is translated as CASRSYSPYEQYF. V is TRBV28 and J is TRBJ2-7; no clear D. CDR3 length: 13 amino acids. V lost 6 bases, J lost 2 bases, and 11 bases lay in between. CDR1 and CDR2 (germline): MDHEN, SYDVKM. Looking up the rest from reference TRBV28 and TRBJ2-7 gives the full variable domain: DVKVTQSSRYLVKRTGEKVFLECVQDMDHENMFWYRQDPGLGLRLIYFSYDVKMKEKGDIPEGYSVSREKKERFSLILESASTNQTSMYLCASRSYSPYEQYFGPGTRLTVT.

This clone was counted a few times. This chain joins TRBV30 and TRBJ1-2; D is undetermined. V was trimmed by 0 bases and J by 2 bases, leaving 7 bases between them. The CDR3 sequence is 13 residues long. Germline V CDR1 and CDR2: GTSNPN, SVGIG (reference sequence). In DNA form, the CDR3 reads TGTGCCTGGAGTGTAGAGGCCAACTATGGCTACACCTTC. Encoded protein: CAWSVEANYGYTF.

This clone was observed once. The chain recombines TRBV6-5 with TRBJ2-3; D unclear. V was shortened by 4 bases and J by 1 base, with 9 bases between the two germline ends. Germline CDR1 reads MNHEY; CDR2 reads SVGAGI. This CDR3 has 14 residues. For the CDR3, the DNA is TGTGCCAGCAGTTGGACGGGTGGCACAGATACGCAGTATTTT. Amino acids: CASSWTGGTDTQYF.

The chain recombines TRBV6-5 with TRBJ2-2, with D uncertain. Germline lookup yields CDR1 MNHEY and CDR2 SVGAGI. This CDR3 spans 15 amino acids. V was pared by 0 bases and J by 2 bases, with 7 bases between. This chain's CDR3 is CASSYSRSNTGELFF. Written as DNA, the CDR3 is TGTGCCAGCAGTTACTCGAGGTCCAACACCGGGGAGCTGTTTTTT.

V and J are TRBV7-2 and TRBJ2-7; TRBD1 or TRBD2 may be the D gene (6 bases each). The germline gives CDR1 SGHTA, CDR2 FQGNSA. Trimming cost V 0 bases and J 3 bases, with 12 bases left between them. This CDR3 contains 15 residues. In DNA form, the CDR3 reads TGTGCCAGCAGCTTAGCGCCCGGGGGCCGCTACGAGCAGTACTTC. It encodes CASSLAPGGRYEQYF.

J is TRBJ2-3 and V is TRBV5-4; 9 nucleotides agree with TRBD1. The CDR3 has 15 amino acids. Germline V CDR1 and CDR2: SGHNT, YYREEE (reference sequence). J was trimmed by 4 bases and V by 1 base; bases with no gene match: 4. The CDR3 region is CASSLTGGVSDTQYF. The CDR3 region has the DNA TGTGCCAGCAGCTTGACAGGGGGCGTCTCAGATACGCAGTATTTT.

The table lists this clone with a few counts. The chain combines TRBV7-9 with TRBJ1-2, with unresolved D. The CDR3 has 12 residues. V lost 5 bases and J 8 bases, leaving 12 bases between the germline ends. The germline gives CDR1 SEHNR, CDR2 FQNEAQ (reference sequence). The CDR3, as DNA: TGTGCCAGCAGCCCTCTTGGGGAAGGCTACACCTTC. This translates into CASSPLGEGYTF. Filled out from reference TRBV7-9 and TRBJ1-2, the complete variable domain reads DTGVSQNPRHKITKRGQNVTFRCDPISEHNRLYWYRQTLGQGPEFLTYFQNEAQLEKSRLLSDRFSAERPKGSFSTLEIQRTEQGDSAMYLCASSPLGEGYTFGSGTRLTVV.